A selection of T cell receptor beta chains follows, all from one sample in a study of a mutant IDH1 vaccine in newly diagnosed glioma. Sequenced by immunoSEQ multiplex PCR; TCRdb stores in-frame clones only, minus some. The data contain 110,000 or so clones, 85% to 90% of them singletons. No antigen is known for these receptors. Sequences were derived from PBMCs, sampled from a glioma patient whose treatment included an IDH1 peptide vaccine. The receptors here all came from a woman in her forties or fifties with glioma. Each CDR3 is given with its conserved first and last residue. Each record gives: J gene, V gene, D gene, clone size, CDR3 DNA, CDR3 protein. A D gene is named only where the DNA matches it firmly. Expanded clones are given a class, and other clones once, few, many or no size at all.

TRBJ2-7 TRBV4-2 TRBD1 once TGTGCCAGCAGCCAAGCCACTCGGACAGGGCTCCACCACGAGCAGTACTTC CASSQATRTGLHHEQYF
TRBJ2-1 TRBV13 . . TGTGCCAGCAGCGTCGGGACTGACAATGAGCAGTTCTTC CASSVGTDNEQFF
TRBJ2-1 TRBV4-1 . . TGCGCCAGCAGCCATGTTCTAGCTCGAACCTACAATGAGCAGTTCTTC CASSHVLARTYNEQFF
TRBJ2-5 TRBV5-6 . . TGTGCCAGCAGTACGGGAGTGAGGACCCAGTACTTC CASSTGVRTQYF
TRBJ2-2 TRBV27 TRBD1 . TGTGCCAGCAGGAGGACAGGGTACACCGGGGAGCTGTTTTTT CASRRTGYTGELFF
TRBJ1-1 TRBV4-2 . . TGTGCCAGCAGCCAAGTTAACACTGAAGCTTTCTTT CASSQVNTEAFF
TRBJ2-1 TRBV5-1 TRBD2 once TGCGCCAGCACCGGGACTAGCGGGAGCAATGAGCAGTTCTTC CASTGTSGSNEQFF
TRBJ1-6 TRBV6-5 . . TGTGCCAGCAGTTATAATTCACCCCTCCACTTT CASSYNSPLHF
TRBJ2-5 TRBV6-4 TRBD2 . TGTGCCAGCAGTGAGGTAGCGGGAGATGGGGAGACCCAGTACTTC CASSEVAGDGETQYF
TRBJ1-3 TRBV4-2 TRBD1 . TGTGCCAGCAGCCGAGAGGGACAGACAGACTCTGGAAACACCATATATTTT CASSREGQTDSGNTIYF
TRBJ2-7 TRBV13 TRBD2 few TGTGCCAGCAGCTTAGGAGCGGGAGGTAACTACGAGCAGTACTTC CASSLGAGGNYEQYF
TRBJ2-7 TRBV4-1 . . TGCGCCAGCAGCCAAGACAGACTCTACGAGCAGTACTTC CASSQDRLYEQYF
TRBJ2-1 TRBV5-4 TRBD2 . TGTGCCAGCAGCTCGCGGCGGGAGGGAGGCAATGAGCAGTTCTTC CASSSRREGGNEQFF
TRBJ2-1 TRBV5-1 TRBD2 . TGCGCCAGCAGCTTGGTAGGACTAGCGGGAGGCAATGAGCAGTTCTTC CASSLVGLAGGNEQFF
TRBJ1-1 TRBV6-6 . . TGTGCCACCTCCCCTGGCGGGGGCAAGAACACTGAAGCTTTCTTT CATSPGGGKNTEAFF
TRBJ2-1 TRBV5-1 . . TGCGCCAGCATCCAGGGGACTGGCTCCTACAATGAGCAGTTCTTC CASIQGTGSYNEQFF
TRBJ2-1 TRBV10-3 . . TGTGCCATCAGGCGGACTGACGGGGGGACACCAGACAATGAGCAGTTCTTC CAIRRTDGGTPDNEQFF
TRBJ2-2 TRBV6-6 . . TGTGCCAGCAGTTACTTTCAGGGAACGGGCGGGGAGCTGTTTTTT CASSYFQGTGGELFF
TRBJ2-7 TRBV28 . . TGTGCCAGCAGTTTAAGAACTTTAGGGAGCGAGCAGTACTTC CASSLRTLGSEQYF
TRBJ2-5 TRBV28 . . TGTGCCATTGAGACAGGACAAGAGACCCAGTACTTC CAIETGQETQYF
TRBJ2-3 TRBV7-2 TRBD1 once TGTGCCAGCAGCTCGATGACAGGGGCAGATACGCAGTATTTT CASSSMTGADTQYF
TRBJ2-1 TRBV28 . . TGTGCCAGCAGCGACTTGAATGAGCAGTTCTTC CASSDLNEQFF
TRBJ2-3 TRBV5-1 TRBD1 . TGCGCCAGCAGCGTTGGGTGGGCAGGGGGCTCGGATACGCAGTATTTT CASSVGWAGGSDTQYF
TRBJ1-2 TRBV14 TRBD1 . TGTGCCAGCAGCAAAAGTGGGGACAGGGGTTCCGGCTACACCTTC CASSKSGDRGSGYTF
TRBJ1-1 TRBV5-1 . . TGCGCCAGCAGCAGGCCAGGGAACACTGAAGCTTTCTTT CASSRPGNTEAFF
TRBJ2-1 TRBV9 TRBD2 . TGTGCCAGCAGCCTCAACCCCAGTGGGGGGACTAGCGGGAGAAATGAGCAGTTCTTC CASSLNPSGGTSGRNEQFF
TRBJ2-7 TRBV4-1 TRBD1 . TGCGCCAGCAGTAAGGGGGCCTACGGCACCTACGAGCAGTACTTC CASSKGAYGTYEQYF
TRBJ1-2 TRBV28 . . TGTGCCAGCAGTTTAGACAGACCTAACTATGGCTACACCTTC CASSLDRPNYGYTF
TRBJ2-3 TRBV29-1 . . TGCAGCGTTACAAGTGTCTCAGATACGCAGTATTTT CSVTSVSDTQYF
TRBJ2-4 TRBV13 . . TGTGCCAGCAGCTTATACAGCGAAAACATTCAGTACTTC CASSLYSENIQYF
TRBJ2-5 TRBV13 . once TGTGCCAGCAGCTCCCCAGGCCGCCAAGAGACCCAGTACTTC CASSSPGRQETQYF
TRBJ2-5 TRBV15 . . TGTGCCACCAGAGACAGGCCGGGAGAATCCAGGGAGACCCAGTACTTC CATRDRPGESRETQYF
TRBJ1-5 TRBV6-5 . . TGTGCCAGCAGCGCGGCAGGGAACAATCAGCCCCAGCATTTT CASSAAGNNQPQHF
TRBJ2-2 TRBV28 TRBD1 . TGTGCCAGCAGGTGGACAGGGGTCGGGGAGCTGTTTTTT CASRWTGVGELFF
TRBJ2-7 TRBV28 . . TGTGCCAGCAGTTCCCCGGGGAGGCCGGGGTACGAGCAGTACTTC CASSSPGRPGYEQYF
TRBJ2-1 TRBV5-5 TRBD2 . TGTGCCAGCACCATCTTACTACTAGCGGGGTCCTACAATGAGCAGTTCTTC CASTILLLAGSYNEQFF
TRBJ1-2 TRBV9 TRBD1 . TGTGCCAGCAGCGCGACAGGGGGCGCGGGTGGCTACACCTTC CASSATGGAGGYTF
TRBJ2-5 TRBV7-9 . . TGTGCCAGCAGCTTCCAAGAGACCCAGTACTTC CASSFQETQYF
TRBJ2-7 TRBV5-1 . once TGCGCCAGCAGCTTGGCGGCGGGGACCGTCTACGAGCAGTACTTC CASSLAAGTVYEQYF
TRBJ1-3 TRBV18 . . TGTGCCAGCTCACCACTTGCAGCCCGAAACACCATATATTTT CASSPLAARNTIYF
TRBJ2-7 TRBV7-6 TRBD2 . TGTGCCAGCAGCCCCAGTAGCGGGACTCCCTACGAGCAGTACTTC CASSPSSGTPYEQYF
TRBJ2-7 TRBV7-2 . . TGTGCCAGCAGCTTAGAGGGGCGTAGCTACGAGCAGTACTTC CASSLEGRSYEQYF
TRBJ2-1 TRBV5-5 TRBD2 . TGTGCCAGCAGCTTGTATGGCGGGAGCAATGAGCAGTTCTTC CASSLYGGSNEQFF
TRBJ2-7 TRBV19 TRBD2 . TGTGCCAGTATAGGGCGCGGGAGCCACGAGCAGTACTTC CASIGRGSHEQYF
TRBJ2-2 TRBV29-1 TRBD2 . TGCAGCGTGGGACTAACCCGTCCCCCCACCGGGGAGCTGTTTTTT CSVGLTRPPTGELFF
TRBJ2-7 TRBV28 TRBD2 . TGTGCCAGCAGTGTGTCCCGGGCTAGCGGGAGGGCCCTATTCGGCGAGCAGTACTTC CASSVSRASGRALFGEQYF
TRBJ2-5 TRBV9 . . TGTGCCAGCAGCGTGACTCATTACCAAGAGACCCAGTACTTC CASSVTHYQETQYF
TRBJ2-1 TRBV7-9 . . TGTGCCAGCAGCCCCTTGGGGGGAACGGGATTTGACAATGAGCAGTTCTTC CASSPLGGTGFDNEQFF
TRBJ1-5 TRBV12-5 . few TGTGCTAGTGGTTTGGGAACTCCAAGAGGTCAGCCCCAGCATTTT CASGLGTPRGQPQHF
TRBJ2-7 TRBV5-1 TRBD1 . TGCGCCAGCAGCTTGGGGACAGGGCAGGAGCAGTACTTC CASSLGTGQEQYF
TRBJ2-7 TRBV5-1 TRBD1 once TGCGCCAGCAGCCCGCGGACAGGGGCCTACGAGCAGTACTTC CASSPRTGAYEQYF